These 31 T cell receptor beta chains came from one sample sequenced in a study of T cells in Graves' hyperthyroidism and ophthalmopathy. Regions amplified from RNA transcripts were the TCR beta CDR3 regions. With the HTBI primer set, the TCR CDR3 went through a first round of RT-PCR. Each CDR3 protein is one row after TCRdb ran MiXCR on the multiplex PCR reads. The sample yields roughly 240,000 distinct CDR3 sequences, approximately 24% seen once. Input material: blood. The source of these receptors is a middle-aged woman with Graves' ophthalmopathy.

This clonotype came up many times. The rearrangement joins TRBV6-1 to TRBJ1-2; TRBD1 is a possible D gene (5 bases). In germline, CDR1 is MNHNS, CDR2 SASEGT. This CDR3 is 15 amino acids long. The germline V and J ends were trimmed by 1 base and 4 bases, with 13 bases remaining between them. The CDR3 reads CASSEEAGFSYGYTF. CDR3 bases: TGTGCCAGCAGTGAAGAGGCAGGGTTTAGCTATGGCTACACCTTC.

This clonotype was observed at least ten times. The chain combines TRBV28 with TRBJ1-5; the D gene is possibly TRBD1 (5 bases). CDR1 is MDHEN, CDR2 SYDVKM, per germline. The V end was cut by 7 bases, the J end by 5 bases, with 15 bases between. The CDR3 is made up of 14 amino acids. The CDR3 DNA reads as TGTGCCAGCAAATCCGGGGCCCATTATCAGCCCCAGCATTTT. Its translation is CASKSGAHYQPQHF.

This sequence joins TRBV6-5 and TRBJ1-2, with D uncertain. Germline values: CDR1 MNHEY, CDR2 SVGAGI. The CDR3 consists of 13 residues. The V end lost 4 bases, the J end lost 8 bases, and 14 bases lay between the germline ends. CDR3 residues: CASSSSWGYGYTF. The CDR3 region has the DNA TGTGCCAGCAGTTCTTCCTGGGGATACGGCTACACCTTC.

The sample holds one count of this clonotype. This chain connects TRBV5-1 to TRBJ2-7, with 11 bases fitting TRBD2. Trimming removed 4 bases from V and 7 bases from J; junction bases left unmatched: 7. The CDR3 has 14 residues. Germline V gene sequence: CDR1 SGHRS, CDR2 YFSETQ. The CDR3 sequence is CASSGGTSGFEQYF. The CDR3, as DNA: TGCGCCAGCAGCGGCGGGACTAGCGGTTTTGAGCAGTACTTC. Full variable domain (rest looked up from reference TRBV5-1 and TRBJ2-7): KAGVTQTPRYLIKTRGQQVTLSCSPISGHRSVSWYQQTPGQGLQFLFEYFSETQRNKGNFPGRFSGRQFSNSRSEMNVSTLELGDSALYLCASSGGTSGFEQYFGPGTRLTVT.

This clonotype was recorded many times. The rearrangement uses TRBV12-3 or TRBV12-4 and TRBJ2-7, with 9 nucleotides matching TRBD2. The CDR3 runs 15 residues. The ends lost 5 bases at V and 4 bases at J; junction bases unmatched: 9. The CDR3 loop is CASSASGTHSYEQYF. The CDR3 DNA sequence: TGTGCCAGCAGTGCTAGCGGGACGCACAGTTACGAGCAGTACTTC.

This clonotype has just a few counts. V is TRBV7-3 and J is TRBJ2-7; 9 nucleotides align to TRBD1. The ends lost 4 bases at V and 5 bases at J; junction bases unmatched: 9. The CDR3 is made up of 15 amino acids. Germline V gene lookup returns CDR1 SGHTA and CDR2 FQGTGA. The CDR3 spells CASSSTGTGINEQYF. The DNA for the CDR3 is TGTGCCAGCAGCTCGACCGGGACAGGGATCAACGAGCAGTACTTC.

This clonotype was seen repeatedly, ten times or more. The chain couples TRBV11-2 to TRBJ2-5; 15 bases map to TRBD2. Looked up from germline, CDR1 is SGHAT and CDR2 is FQNNGV. The junction had 7 bases not matched to a gene; V was cut back by 6 bases and J by 5 bases. This CDR3 comprises 16 residues. The CDR3 sequence: CASRRRTSGRDETQYF. DNA of the CDR3: TGTGCCAGCAGGAGGAGGACTAGCGGGAGGGATGAGACCCAGTACTTC.

This clonotype was found many times. V gene TRBV14 combines with J gene TRBJ2-7; 8 bases fit TRBD2. This CDR3 is 17 amino acids long. The germline CDR1 and CDR2 sequences are SGHDN and FVKESK. Trimming removed 4 bases from V and 0 bases from J; junction bases left unmatched: 11. CDR3 coding DNA: TGTGCCAGCAGCCCACGACTAGCGCTGACGAGCTCCTACGAGCAGTACTTC. This encodes CASSPRLALTSSYEQYF.

Many counts were recorded for this clonotype. J is TRBJ2-5 and V is TRBV28, with TRBD2 matching 11 bases. CDR3 length: 17 amino acids. Germline V gene sequence: CDR1 MDHEN, CDR2 SYDVKM. Trimming at V came to 1 base and at J to 1 base, leaving 5 bases not matched to a gene. The CDR3 DNA reads TGTGCCAGCAGTTTATTCACCGGGACTAGCGGCCAAGAGACCCAGTACTTC. It specifies CASSLFTGTSGQETQYF.

The V and J genes are TRBV28 and TRBJ1-2; 7 bases match TRBD1. The germline gives CDR1 MDHEN, CDR2 SYDVKM. This CDR3 spans 13 amino acids. The V and J ends lost 9 bases and 1 base, in that order; junction bases with no gene match: 5. The CDR3 DNA reads as TGTGCCAGTAGACGGGACAGTAACTATGGCTACACCTTC. Its protein is CASRRDSNYGYTF.

This clonotype came up a few times. V and J are TRBV15 and TRBJ1-1, with D hard to call. The CDR3 is made up of 14 amino acids. The V gene lost 0 bases and the J gene lost 0 bases, with 5 bases spanning the gap. The germline gives CDR1 LNHNV, CDR2 YYDKDF (reference sequence). DNA of the CDR3: TGTGCCACCAGCAGAGAGAGGTTGAACACTGAAGCTTTCTTT. Residues: CATSRERLNTEAFF.

This chain joins TRBV6-4 and TRBJ1-2; 8 nucleotides line up with TRBD1. With 3 bases clipped from V and 8 bases from J, the junction kept 2 bases outside the gene matches. CDR3 length: 12 residues. Germline CDR1 is MRHNA and CDR2 is SNTAGT. The CDR3 coding sequence is TGTGCCAGCAGTGAAGGACAGGGCGGCTACACCTTC. It specifies CASSEGQGGYTF.

The table lists this clonotype with many counts. This chain joins TRBV28 and TRBJ1-2; TRBD1 matches at 8 bases. CDR1 and CDR2 from the germline V gene are MDHEN and SYDVKM. V lost 5 bases to trimming and J lost 4 bases; unmatched junction nucleotides: 9. The CDR3 runs to 15 residues. CDR3 sequence reads: CASSPGQGGGYGYTF. The CDR3, as DNA: TGTGCCAGCAGTCCCGGACAGGGCGGCGGCTATGGCTACACCTTC.

This clonotype appeared many times. A read error may explain this, as a much larger clone is one base away. V and J are TRBV12-3 or TRBV12-4 and TRBJ1-5; possible D gene TRBD1, 6 bases. The CDR3 consists of 13 residues. The CDR3 loop reads CASSLNRDQPRHF. The CDR3 DNA is TGTGCCAGCAGTTTAAACAGGGATCAGCCCCGGCATTTT.

This clonotype showed up many times. One junction end does not reproduce the germline sequence, and a read error may be involved. Written as DNA, the CDR3 is TGTGCCAGCAGCTTAGAGGCCGGATTGCTCTTC. Protein: CASSLEAGLLF. This sequence joins TRBV7-9 and TRBJ1-2; no clear D gene. The CDR3 has 11 amino acids. Germline loops: CDR1 SEHNR, CDR2 FQNEAQ (reference sequence).

This clonotype was recorded at least ten times. The rearrangement uses TRBV2 and TRBJ1-5; D ambiguous. V was cut by 7 bases and J by 2 bases, with 12 bases left in between. CDR1 and CDR2 (germline): SNHLY, FYNNEI. The CDR3 spans 14 residues. This chain's CDR3 is CASKSEGGNQPQHF. DNA of the CDR3: TGTGCCAGCAAATCCGAGGGTGGCAATCAGCCCCAGCATTTT.

This clonotype was counted at least ten times. This chain uses TRBV7-2 with TRBJ2-7; perhaps TRBD2 as D (5 bases). The CDR3 spans 15 residues. V was clipped by 1 base and J by 3 bases, with 13 bases between them. Germline values: CDR1 SGHTA, CDR2 FQGNSA. The CDR3 DNA is TGTGCCAGCAGCTTAGTATTGGGGAGCGGCTACGAGCAGTACTTC. This encodes CASSLVLGSGYEQYF.

This clonotype was seen once. This rearrangement joins TRBV28 to TRBJ1-2, with a weak D call TRBD1 (5 bases). From germline, CDR1 is MDHEN and CDR2 SYDVKM. The CDR3 has 13 amino acids. V was cut by 6 bases and J by 8 bases, with 16 bases left in between. CDR3 protein: CASSLGPASGYTF. In DNA, the CDR3 is TGTGCCAGCAGCCTGGGACCGGCGTCGGGCTACACCTTC.

This clonotype has at least ten counts. This chain uses TRBV19 with TRBJ1-2; D is ambiguous. Germline CDR1 and CDR2: LNHDA and SQIVND (reference sequence). V was pared by 5 bases and J by 4 bases, with 17 bases between. This CDR3 comprises 15 residues. The CDR3 sequence is CASSPLGGFGYGYTF. DNA for the CDR3: TGTGCCAGTAGTCCCCTGGGAGGATTTGGCTATGGCTACACCTTC.

In its sample, this clonotype was seen many times. The chain joins TRBV19 to TRBJ1-5; 12 nucleotides align to TRBD1. The CDR3 spans 18 residues. The V and J ends lost 6 bases and 2 bases, in that order; junction bases with no gene match: 11. CDR1 and CDR2 (germline): LNHDA, SQIVND (reference sequence). Here the CDR3 reads CASSSGTGGFAGNQPQHF. DNA of the CDR3: TGTGCCAGTAGCTCAGGGACAGGGGGCTTCGCGGGCAATCAGCCCCAGCATTTT.

This clonotype occurred many times. V gene TRBV4-1 combines with J gene TRBJ2-7; D unclear. The V and J ends lost 0 bases and 0 bases respectively, with 12 bases between them. The germline gives CDR1 MGHRA, CDR2 YSYEKL. The CDR3 covers 16 residues. The CDR3 reads CASSQEETASSYEQYF. CDR3 DNA: TGCGCCAGCAGCCAAGAAGAAACGGCGAGCTCCTACGAGCAGTACTTC.

The chain's CDR3 is CASSAYSAWSNQPQHF. The CDR3 bases are TGTGCCAGCAGCGCCTACAGCGCCTGGAGCAATCAGCCCCAGCATTTT. The chain carries TRBV12-3 or TRBV12-4 and TRBJ1-5; no definite D call. This CDR3 has 16 amino acids. V was clipped by 6 bases and J by 1 base, with 16 bases between them.

This clonotype was counted many times. The V call is TRBV6-1, the J call TRBJ2-7; the match to TRBD2 covers 9 bases. Germline V gives CDR1 MNHNS, CDR2 SASEGT. After removal of 4 bases from V and 9 bases from J, the junction contained 1 base not matched to a gene. The CDR3 is 11 residues long. In nucleotides, the CDR3 is TGTGCCAGCAGTGGCGGGAGGGTGCAGTACTTC. Amino acids: CASSGGRVQYF.

Concerning this clonotype: The germline gene is not matched at one end of the junction; a read error may be the cause. The chain uses TRBV12-3 or TRBV12-4 and TRBJ2-5; D unclear. This CDR3 contains 13 residues. This CDR3 reads CASSLGWAETRYF. For the CDR3, the DNA is TGTGCCAGCAGTTTAGGGTGGGCGGAGACCCGGTACTTC.

At least ten counts were recorded for this clonotype. The chain carries TRBV7-8 and TRBJ1-1; D is ambiguous. Trimming removed 5 bases at V and 5 bases at J, with 15 bases between. The germline gives CDR1 SGHVS, CDR2 FQNEAQ. The CDR3 has 14 amino acids. DNA of the CDR3: TGTGCCAGCAGCGGGCGACGCGATAGGACTGAAGCTTTCTTT. Protein sequence: CASSGRRDRTEAFF.

As for this clonotype: This sequence may be a read error, since a much larger clone differs from it by one base. The chain recombines TRBV27 with TRBJ2-7; 10 bases align to TRBD1. V lost 5 bases to trimming and J lost 5 bases; unmatched junction nucleotides: 9. The CDR3 covers 15 residues. Looked up from germline, CDR1 is MNHEY and CDR2 is SMNVEV (reference sequence). In DNA, the CDR3 is TGTGCCAGCAGTCCAGGGACAGGGGTGATGAACGAGCAGTACTTC. Protein product: CASSPGTGVMNEQYF.

This clonotype has a count of ten or more. V usage is TRBV6-5 and J usage is TRBJ1-3; D unresolved. The CDR3 is made up of 14 amino acids. Germline CDR1 reads MNHEY; CDR2 reads SVGAGI. The V and J ends lost 4 bases and 3 bases respectively, with 10 bases between them. The CDR3: CASSSGSSGNTIYF. The DNA for the CDR3 is TGTGCCAGCAGTTCTGGGTCTAGTGGAAACACCATATATTTT.

This clonotype was seen a few times. J is TRBJ2-7 and V is TRBV12-3 or TRBV12-4, with 11 bases lining up with TRBD2. The ends lost 7 bases at V and 12 bases at J; junction bases unmatched: 14. The CDR3 runs to 14 residues. The chain's CDR3 is CASTQELAGARWYF. The CDR3 DNA reads TGTGCCAGCACCCAAGAACTAGCGGGAGCTAGGTGGTACTTC.

This clonotype was recorded at least ten times. The chain is built from TRBV3-1 and TRBJ1-1; D remains unclear. V was shortened by 4 bases and J by 0 bases, with 6 bases between the two germline ends. This CDR3 is 13 amino acids long. Looked up from germline, CDR1 is LGHDT and CDR2 is YNNKEL (reference sequence). CDR3 region: CASSPTLNTEAFF. The DNA of the CDR3 is TGTGCCAGCAGCCCGACCCTGAACACTGAAGCTTTCTTT.

The rearrangement joins TRBV28 to TRBJ2-7; TRBD2 agrees at 7 bases. From germline, CDR1 is MDHEN and CDR2 SYDVKM. This CDR3 contains 15 residues. V shed 6 bases and J 2 bases; nucleotides not matched to a gene: 10. CDR3 DNA sequence: TGTGCCAGCAGCTTTCTATTGCGGGAGCCCTACGAGCAGTACTTC. Its protein product is CASSFLLREPYEQYF.

This clonotype was observed a few times. The chain couples TRBV28 to TRBJ2-7; no reliable D call. The V and J ends lost 2 bases and 4 bases respectively, with 9 bases between them. Germline V gene data show CDR1 as MDHEN and CDR2 as SYDVKM. The CDR3 has 13 residues. The chain's CDR3 is CASSLTPPYEQYF. As DNA, the CDR3 is TGTGCCAGCAGTTTAACCCCCCCGTACGAGCAGTACTTC.